Each of the 7 T cell receptor beta chains below was sequenced from the same sample in a study of shared clonotypes between healthy human individuals. Repertoires were generated with immunoSEQ multiplex PCR, while TCRdb's copy carries only in-frame clones and drops some. Among about 480,000 clones listed, about four fifths were seen once. The sample consisted of PBMCs. Receptors were obtained from a woman in her thirties or forties in good health. Some clones in this sample may be carry-over from other donors' samples.

Written as DNA, the CDR3 is TGTGCCATAGACAGGGCCGCTGGCTACACCTTC. Protein product: CAIDRAAGYTF. The chain couples TRBV30 to TRBJ1-2; 7 positions agree with TRBD1. V gave up 8 bases and J gave up 7 bases; unmatched junction bases: 7. The germline V gene encodes CDR1 GTSNPN and CDR2 SVGIG (reference sequence). The CDR3 covers 11 residues.

This clone was observed many times. This chain uses TRBV9 with TRBJ1-1; D remains unclear. The V end was cut by 4 bases, the J end by 0 bases, with 10 bases between. Germline V CDR1 and CDR2: SGDLS, YYNGEE. The CDR3 runs 14 residues. CDR3 loop: CASSRAHMNTEAFF. In DNA, the CDR3 is TGTGCCAGCAGCCGAGCTCACATGAACACTGAAGCTTTCTTT. Complete variable domain (other parts from reference TRBV9 and TRBJ1-1): DSGVTQTPKHLITATGQRVTLRCSPRSGDLSVYWYQQSLDQGLQFLIQYYNGEERAKGNILERFSAQQFPDLHSELNLSSLELGDSALYFCASSRAHMNTEAFFGQGTRLTVV.

V and J are TRBV14 and TRBJ1-2; 9 bases are shared with TRBD1. Unmatched junction bases numbered 8, after V lost 5 bases and J lost 4 bases. CDR1 is SGHDN, CDR2 FVKESK, per germline. The CDR3 consists of 15 residues. The CDR3 sequence: CASSSPTGGFYGYTF. CDR3 DNA sequence: TGTGCCAGCAGCTCCCCGACAGGGGGTTTCTATGGCTACACCTTC.

This chain connects TRBV5-4 to TRBJ2-3; D perhaps matches TRBD2 (6 bases). Trimming left V 4 bases short and J 1 base short, with 10 bases between. The germline V gene encodes CDR1 SGHNT and CDR2 YYREEE (reference sequence). The CDR3 totals 14 residues. DNA of the CDR3: TGTGCCAGCAGCCTTGTAGCGGGCACAGATACGCAGTATTTT. It codes for CASSLVAGTDTQYF. Drawing the rest from reference TRBV5-4 and TRBJ2-3, the complete variable domain is ETGVTQSPTHLIKTRGQQVTLRCSSQSGHNTVSWYQQALGQGPQFIFQYYREEENGRGNFPPRFSGLQFPNYSSELNVNALELDDSALYLCASSLVAGTDTQYFGPGTRLTVL.

The gene calls are TRBV27 and TRBJ2-1; TRBD2 agrees at 12 bases. The ends lost 5 bases at V and 9 bases at J; junction bases unmatched: 5. The germline CDR1 and CDR2 sequences are MNHEY and SMNVEV (reference sequence). The CDR3 has 14 residues. DNA for the CDR3: TGTGCCAGCAGTCGACTAGCGGGAGTTGGTGAGCAGTTCTTC. Protein product: CASSRLAGVGEQFF.

This clone was observed at least ten times. V is TRBV10-3 and J is TRBJ2-5; 13 bases agree with TRBD2. Looked up from germline, CDR1 is ENHRY and CDR2 is SYGVKD. The V gene end was trimmed by 3 bases and the J gene end by 2 bases; junction bases not matched to a gene: 6. This CDR3 is 17 amino acids long. The CDR3, as DNA: TGTGCCATCAGTGAAGGACTAGCGGGAGTAGGGCAAGAGACCCAGTACTTC. It yields the protein CAISEGLAGVGQETQYF.

Remarks on this clone: The same CDR3 can be traced to other DNA sequences in this sample. V and J are TRBV7-2 and TRBJ2-1; D may be TRBD2 (6 bases). Germline CDR1 SGHTA, CDR2 FQGNSA. V was pared by 0 bases and J by 6 bases, with 9 bases between. The CDR3 is 14 residues long. The CDR3 region has the DNA TGTGCCAGCAGCTTAGCGGGAGGTAGCAATGAGCAGTTCTTC. Its translation is CASSLAGGSNEQFF.